The text below deals with one T cell receptor beta chain. Its antigen is currently unknown. The PCR employed 60 Vbeta primers together with 13 Jbeta primers. The repertoire was sequenced with immunoSEQ multiplex PCR; TCRdb's copy has only in-frame clones and lacks some. This table holds more than 140,000 clones. The sample is drawn from a study of cytomegalovirus exposure and HLA in healthy donors. The study, taken as a whole, reports: The classifier reportedly diagnosed cytomegalovirus status with high specificity and sensitivity.

V was pared by 5 bases and J by 2 bases, with 14 bases between. From germline, CDR1 is LNHDA and CDR2 SQIVND (reference sequence). The CDR3 totals 15 residues. The J gene is TRBJ2-3, the V gene TRBV19, with a possible D match to TRBD1 (5 bases). The TCR comes from a young woman in good health and CMV-seronegative. The sample was PBMCs. The CDR3 region has the DNA TGTGCCAGTAGTCTAGGGGCACTTCACACAGATACGCAGTATTTT. This translates into CASSLGALHTDTQYF.